This T cell receptor (beta chain) appears in the sequencing data of a study of CD4 T cells in relation to SARS-CoV-2 and coronaviruses. Study details: ViraFEST: approximately 10-day antigen culture of PBMCs, then TCR beta CDR3 sequencing. Controls used an HIV-1 Nef peptide pool or no peptide.

V gave up 0 bases and J gave up 6 bases; unmatched junction bases: 5. Germline V gene sequence: CDR1 MNHEY, CDR2 SVGEGT. This CDR3 is 16 amino acids long. Unexposed donor CD4+ T cells date from about 2011-2018, before the COVID-19 pandemic. The cells were cultured for 10 days before CD4+ T cells were isolated. As cell numbers allowed, unexposed-donor CD4+ T cells faced SARS-CoV-2 S/N and four cold-coronavirus spikes. Half the medium was replaced with IL-2 medium on days 3 and 7. The data were produced by immunoSEQ multiplex PCR, yet TCRdb's version contains in-frame clones alone and is incomplete. The sample carries some 30,000 clones, approximately 80% recorded once. To note about this clone: Its target is unknown.

J is TRBJ2-2 and V is TRBV6-2 or TRBV6-3, with 9 bases identical to TRBD2. Sequenced input: CD4+ T cells from PBMCs, cultured in vitro. This receptor was identified in a human donor in good health. CDR3 in amino acids: CASSYSLAGFPGELFF. DNA of the CDR3: TGTGCCAGCAGTTACTCGCTAGCGGGATTCCCCGGGGAGCTGTTTTTT.